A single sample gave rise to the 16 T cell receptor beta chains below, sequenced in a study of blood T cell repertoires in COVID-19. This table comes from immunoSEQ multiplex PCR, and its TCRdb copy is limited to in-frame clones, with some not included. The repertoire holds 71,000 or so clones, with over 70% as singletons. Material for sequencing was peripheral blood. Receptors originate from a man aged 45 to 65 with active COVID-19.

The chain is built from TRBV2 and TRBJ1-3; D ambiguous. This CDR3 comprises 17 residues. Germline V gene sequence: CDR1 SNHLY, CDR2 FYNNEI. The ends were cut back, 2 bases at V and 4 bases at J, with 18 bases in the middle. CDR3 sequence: CASSELNTAAGGNTIYF. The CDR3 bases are TGTGCCAGCAGTGAACTAAATACCGCAGCGGGGGGAAACACCATATATTTT.

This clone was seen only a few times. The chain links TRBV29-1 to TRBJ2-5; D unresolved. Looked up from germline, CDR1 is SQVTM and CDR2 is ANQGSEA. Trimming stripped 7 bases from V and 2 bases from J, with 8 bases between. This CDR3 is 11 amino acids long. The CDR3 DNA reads TGCAGCGGAGAGGTTCAAGAGACCCAGTACTTC. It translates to CSGEVQETQYF.

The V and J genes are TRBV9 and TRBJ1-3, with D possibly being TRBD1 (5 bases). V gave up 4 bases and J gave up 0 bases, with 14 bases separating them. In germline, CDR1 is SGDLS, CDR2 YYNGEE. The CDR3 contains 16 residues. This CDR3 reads CASSPGGTPSGNTIYF. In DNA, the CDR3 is TGTGCCAGCAGCCCGGGGGGAACACCCTCTGGAAACACCATATATTTT.

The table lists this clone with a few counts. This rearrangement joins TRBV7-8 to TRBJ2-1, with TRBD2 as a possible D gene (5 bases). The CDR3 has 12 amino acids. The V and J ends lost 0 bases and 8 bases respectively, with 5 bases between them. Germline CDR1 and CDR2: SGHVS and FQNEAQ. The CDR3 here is CASSLARDEQFF. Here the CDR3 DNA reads TGTGCCAGCAGCTTAGCGAGGGATGAGCAGTTCTTC. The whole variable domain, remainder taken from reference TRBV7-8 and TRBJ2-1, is GAGVSQSPRYKVAKRGQDVALRCDPISGHVSLFWYQQALGQGPEFLTYFQNEAQLDKSGLPSDRFFAERPEGSVSTLKIQRTQQEDSAVYLCASSLARDEQFFGPGTRLTVL.

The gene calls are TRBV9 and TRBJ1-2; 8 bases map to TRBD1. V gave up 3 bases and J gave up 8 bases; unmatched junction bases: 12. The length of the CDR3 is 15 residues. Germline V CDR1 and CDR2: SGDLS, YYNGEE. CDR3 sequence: CASSADRDRGRGYTF. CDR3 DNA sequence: TGTGCCAGCAGCGCCGACCGCGACAGGGGAAGGGGCTACACCTTC.

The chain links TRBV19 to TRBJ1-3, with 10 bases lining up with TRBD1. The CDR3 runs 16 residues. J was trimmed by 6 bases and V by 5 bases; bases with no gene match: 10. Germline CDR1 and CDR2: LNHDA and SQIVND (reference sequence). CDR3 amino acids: CASSDPGQGYENTIYF. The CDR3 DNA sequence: TGTGCCAGTAGTGATCCGGGACAGGGGTACGAAAACACCATATATTTT. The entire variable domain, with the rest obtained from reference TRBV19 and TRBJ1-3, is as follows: DGGITQSPKYLFRKEGQNVTLSCEQNLNHDAMYWYRQDPGQGLRLIYYSQIVNDFQKGDIAEGYSVSREKKESFPLTVTSAQKNPTAFYLCASSDPGQGYENTIYFGEGSWLTVV.

The CDR3 bases are TGTGCCACCAGCAGAGATGGGCAGTCCGCAAAGACCCAGTACTTC. It specifies CATSRDGQSAKTQYF. The chain has TRBV15 and TRBJ2-5; no clear D. The germline CDR1 and CDR2 sequences are LNHNV and YYDKDF (reference sequence). This CDR3 is 15 amino acids long. Trimming removed 0 bases from V and 6 bases from J, with 14 bases in between. The entire variable domain, with the rest obtained from reference TRBV15 and TRBJ2-5, is as follows: DAMVIQNPRYQVTQFGKPVTLSCSQTLNHNVMYWYQQKSSQAPKLLFHYYDKDFNNEADTPDNFQSRRPNTSFCFLDIRSPGLGDTAMYLCATSRDGQSAKTQYFGPGTRLLVL.

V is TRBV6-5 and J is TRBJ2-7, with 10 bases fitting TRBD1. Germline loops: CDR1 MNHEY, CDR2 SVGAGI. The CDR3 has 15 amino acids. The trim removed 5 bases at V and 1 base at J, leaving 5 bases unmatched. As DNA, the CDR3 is TGTGCCAGCAGTACCGGACAGGGGGAATCCTACGAGCAGTACTTC. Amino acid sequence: CASSTGQGESYEQYF.

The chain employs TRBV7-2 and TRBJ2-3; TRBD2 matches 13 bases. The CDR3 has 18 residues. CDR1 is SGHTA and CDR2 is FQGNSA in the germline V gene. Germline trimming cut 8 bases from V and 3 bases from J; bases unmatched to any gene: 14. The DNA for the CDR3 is TGTGCCAGCTCCACGGGACTAGCGGGGCTCGTGGGTACAGATACGCAGTATTTT. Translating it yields CASSTGLAGLVGTDTQYF.

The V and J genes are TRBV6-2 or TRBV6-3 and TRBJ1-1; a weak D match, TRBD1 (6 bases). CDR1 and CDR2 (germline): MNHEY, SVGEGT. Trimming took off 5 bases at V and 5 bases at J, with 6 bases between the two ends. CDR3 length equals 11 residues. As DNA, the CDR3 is TGTGCCAGCAGTGACAGGACTGAAGCTTTCTTT. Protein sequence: CASSDRTEAFF.

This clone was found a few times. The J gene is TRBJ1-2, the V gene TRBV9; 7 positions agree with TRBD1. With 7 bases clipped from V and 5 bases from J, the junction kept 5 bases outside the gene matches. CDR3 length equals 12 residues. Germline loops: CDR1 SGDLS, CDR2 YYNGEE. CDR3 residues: CASGRDSYGYTF. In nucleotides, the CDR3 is TGTGCCAGCGGTCGGGACAGTTATGGCTACACCTTC.

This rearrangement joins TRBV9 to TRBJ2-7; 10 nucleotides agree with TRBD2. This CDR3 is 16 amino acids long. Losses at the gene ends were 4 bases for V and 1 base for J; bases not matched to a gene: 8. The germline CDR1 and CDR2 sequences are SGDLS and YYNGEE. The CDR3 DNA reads TGTGCCAGCAGCTCCAACTTAGCGGGAGGTTCCTACGAGCAGTACTTC. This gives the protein CASSSNLAGGSYEQYF.

The CDR3 here is CASSIEGRNTGELFF. The CDR3 bases are TGTGCCAGTAGTATAGAGGGCCGGAACACCGGGGAGCTGTTTTTT. This rearrangement joins TRBV19 to TRBJ2-2; D uncertain. Germline loops: CDR1 LNHDA, CDR2 SQIVND (reference sequence). Trimming took 0 bases from V and 1 from J, leaving 6 bases between them. The CDR3 contains 15 residues. Together with reference TRBV19 and TRBJ2-2, the CDR3 gives the full variable domain: DGGITQSPKYLFRKEGQNVTLSCEQNLNHDAMYWYRQDPGQGLRLIYYSQIVNDFQKGDIAEGYSVSREKKESFPLTVTSAQKNPTAFYLCASSIEGRNTGELFFGEGSRLTVL.

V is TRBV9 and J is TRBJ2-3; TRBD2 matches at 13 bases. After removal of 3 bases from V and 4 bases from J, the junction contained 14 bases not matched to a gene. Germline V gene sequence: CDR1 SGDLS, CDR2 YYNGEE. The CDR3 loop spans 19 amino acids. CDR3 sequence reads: CASSAPREGLAGDADTQYF. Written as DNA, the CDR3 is TGTGCCAGCAGCGCCCCAAGAGAAGGACTAGCGGGGGACGCAGATACGCAGTATTTT.

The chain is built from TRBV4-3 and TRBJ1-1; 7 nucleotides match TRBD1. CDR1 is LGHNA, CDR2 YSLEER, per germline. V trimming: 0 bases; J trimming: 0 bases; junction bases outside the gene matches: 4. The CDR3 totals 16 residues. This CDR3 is CASSQDNRGMNTEAFF. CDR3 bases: TGCGCCAGCAGCCAAGATAACAGGGGAATGAACACTGAAGCTTTCTTT.

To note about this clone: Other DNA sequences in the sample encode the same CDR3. This chain's CDR3 is CASSRKDRDADQPQHF. The CDR3 DNA reads as TGTGCCAGCAGCCGGAAGGACAGGGACGCGGATCAGCCCCAGCATTTT. The chain recombines TRBV4-2 with TRBJ1-5, with TRBD1 matching 8 bases. There are 16 residues in the CDR3. With V trimmed by 4 bases and J by 5 bases, 10 bases remained unmatched. The germline CDR1 and CDR2 sequences are LGHNA and YNFKEQ.